The subject of this entry is one TCR beta chain. Antigen specificity is unknown. These data originate in a study of cytomegalovirus exposure and HLA in healthy donors. Findings of the study overall: Specific recognition of CMV antigens was confirmed in vitro for three chains (all CMV-associated).

PCR amplification relied on 60 Vbeta primers (plus 13 Jbeta primers). TCRdb's copy holds only in-frame clones and misses some; the assay was immunoSEQ multiplex PCR. Of roughly 160,000 clones in the sample, around 72% were seen once. Specimen: PBMCs. The receptor was derived from a female donor in good health and CMV-seronegative.

The CDR3, as DNA: TGCGCCAGCCGCTCTGGAAACACCATATATTTT. It translates to CASRSGNTIYF. The genes are TRBV5-1 and TRBJ1-3; D is unclear. Trimming took off 7 bases at V and 0 bases at J, with 2 bases between the two ends. The CDR3 is 11 amino acids. The germline gives CDR1 SGHRS, CDR2 YFSETQ.